Listed below are T cell receptor beta chains from one sample, sequenced in a study of shared clonotypes between healthy human individuals. This table comes from immunoSEQ multiplex PCR, and its TCRdb copy is limited to in-frame clones, with some not included. This sample has about 2.3 million clones, with about 90% found just once. Sequences were obtained from naive CD4+ T cells from PBMCs. The receptors come from a man aged 18-30 years in good health. Some clones in this sample may be carry-over from other donors' samples. The CDR3 runs from the conserved cysteine through the conserved F or W. Each record gives: D gene, V gene, clone size, J gene, CDR3 protein, CDR3 DNA. D genes are given only for firm matches. Expanded clones get a size class; other rows say once, few or many, or leave the size out.

D gene: NA
V gene: TRBV6-1
clone size: NA
J gene: TRBJ1-2
CDR3 protein: CASSEGQGGYGYTF
CDR3 DNA: TGTGCCAGCAGTGAAGGGCAGGGAGGCTATGGCTACACCTTC

D gene: NA
V gene: TRBV28
clone size: NA
J gene: TRBJ2-7
CDR3 protein: CASSLAGAQNEQYF
CDR3 DNA: TGTGCCAGCAGTTTAGCAGGGGCGCAAAACGAGCAGTACTTC

D gene: NA
V gene: TRBV6-1
clone size: NA
J gene: TRBJ1-2
CDR3 protein: CASSASGTGYGYTF
CDR3 DNA: TGTGCCAGCAGCGCCTCAGGGACCGGCTATGGCTACACCTTC

D gene: NA
V gene: TRBV20-1
clone size: NA
J gene: TRBJ1-1
CDR3 protein: CSARGSPEAFF
CDR3 DNA: TGCAGTGCTAGGGGATCTCCTGAAGCTTTCTTT

D gene: NA
V gene: TRBV18
clone size: NA
J gene: TRBJ2-2
CDR3 protein: CASSPPVGLAENTGELFF
CDR3 DNA: TGTGCCAGCTCACCCCCCGTTGGGCTAGCCGAAAACACCGGGGAGCTGTTTTTT

D gene: NA
V gene: TRBV7-3
clone size: NA
J gene: TRBJ2-3
CDR3 protein: CASSLTRGTDTQYF
CDR3 DNA: TGTGCCAGCAGCTTAACCCGGGGAACAGATACGCAGTATTTT

D gene: NA
V gene: TRBV28
clone size: NA
J gene: TRBJ1-1
CDR3 protein: CASSLHPGGGSTEAFF
CDR3 DNA: TGTGCCAGCAGTTTACATCCAGGCGGTGGGAGCACTGAAGCTTTCTTT

D gene: TRBD1
V gene: TRBV5-1
clone size: NA
J gene: TRBJ2-5
CDR3 protein: CASSLGTGAPETQYF
CDR3 DNA: TGCGCCAGCAGCCTGGGGACAGGGGCCCCCGAGACCCAGTACTTC

D gene: TRBD2
V gene: TRBV5-4
clone size: NA
J gene: TRBJ2-1
CDR3 protein: CASRPGLAYEQFF
CDR3 DNA: TGTGCCAGCAGGCCGGGACTAGCGTATGAGCAGTTCTTC

D gene: TRBD2
V gene: TRBV6-5
clone size: once
J gene: TRBJ2-7
CDR3 protein: CASSYQREGTYEQYF
CDR3 DNA: TGTGCCAGCAGTTACCAGCGGGAGGGAACCTACGAGCAGTACTTC

D gene: NA
V gene: TRBV30
clone size: NA
J gene: TRBJ2-7
CDR3 protein: CAWSGQRGGRISYEQYF
CDR3 DNA: TGTGCCTGGAGCGGCCAGAGAGGGGGGCGGATTAGCTACGAGCAGTACTTC

D gene: NA
V gene: TRBV29-1
clone size: NA
J gene: TRBJ2-1
CDR3 protein: CSVEKGAGVYNEQFF
CDR3 DNA: TGCAGCGTTGAAAAGGGGGCGGGAGTGTACAATGAGCAGTTCTTC

D gene: NA
V gene: TRBV19
clone size: NA
J gene: TRBJ1-2
CDR3 protein: CASSIGPTGGYTF
CDR3 DNA: TGTGCCAGTAGTATAGGTCCAACTGGGGGCTACACCTTC

D gene: NA
V gene: TRBV5-4
clone size: few
J gene: TRBJ1-1
CDR3 protein: CASNYMPEGKAFF
CDR3 DNA: TGTGCCAGCAACTATATGCCGGAGGGGAAAGCTTTCTTT

D gene: NA
V gene: TRBV4-3
clone size: NA
J gene: TRBJ1-6
CDR3 protein: CASSQVGRSSYNSPLHF
CDR3 DNA: TGCGCCAGCAGCCAAGTAGGAAGAAGCTCCTATAATTCACCCCTCCACTTT

D gene: NA
V gene: TRBV28
clone size: NA
J gene: TRBJ2-7
CDR3 protein: CASSPWTVRDEQYF
CDR3 DNA: TGTGCCAGCAGTCCCTGGACAGTTCGGGACGAGCAGTACTTC

D gene: NA
V gene: TRBV13
clone size: NA
J gene: TRBJ1-1
CDR3 protein: CASSLGGSDTEAFF
CDR3 DNA: TGTGCCAGCAGCTTAGGGGGGTCAGACACTGAAGCTTTCTTT

D gene: NA
V gene: TRBV6-6
clone size: NA
J gene: TRBJ2-1
CDR3 protein: CASTGGGGLNEQFF
CDR3 DNA: TGTGCCAGCACCGGTGGGGGCGGGCTCAATGAGCAGTTCTTC

D gene: NA
V gene: TRBV19
clone size: NA
J gene: TRBJ1-2
CDR3 protein: CASSRTGEERVYGYTF
CDR3 DNA: TGTGCCAGTAGCCGCACGGGGGAGGAGAGGGTCTATGGCTACACCTTC

D gene: TRBD1
V gene: TRBV5-5
clone size: NA
J gene: TRBJ1-1
CDR3 protein: CASSGTANTEAFF
CDR3 DNA: TGTGCCAGCAGCGGGACAGCGAACACTGAAGCTTTCTTT

D gene: NA
V gene: TRBV7-3
clone size: NA
J gene: TRBJ2-2
CDR3 protein: CASSLSPAGSANTGELFF
CDR3 DNA: TGTGCCAGCAGCTTATCCCCGGCAGGGAGTGCGAACACCGGGGAGCTGTTTTTT

D gene: TRBD1
V gene: TRBV2
clone size: NA
J gene: TRBJ1-3
CDR3 protein: CASTQGAGNTIYF
CDR3 DNA: TGTGCCAGCACACAGGGGGCGGGAAACACCATATATTTT

D gene: NA
V gene: TRBV10-3
clone size: NA
J gene: TRBJ1-4
CDR3 protein: CAIKASTNEKLFF
CDR3 DNA: TGTGCCATCAAGGCGTCAACTAATGAAAAACTGTTTTTT

D gene: NA
V gene: TRBV28
clone size: NA
J gene: TRBJ1-6
CDR3 protein: CASSLRGILNSPLHF
CDR3 DNA: TGTGCCAGCAGTTTGAGGGGGATTTTAAACTCACCCCTCCACTTT

D gene: NA
V gene: TRBV5-1
clone size: NA
J gene: TRBJ2-3
CDR3 protein: CASSSVRSFTSTDTQYF
CDR3 DNA: TGCGCCAGCAGCTCCGTCAGAAGCTTTACTAGCACAGATACGCAGTATTTT

D gene: NA
V gene: TRBV20-1
clone size: NA
J gene: TRBJ2-5
CDR3 protein: CSASTGGSQYF
CDR3 DNA: TGCAGTGCTAGTACCGGAGGGTCCCAGTACTTC

D gene: TRBD2
V gene: TRBV7-9
clone size: NA
J gene: TRBJ2-1
CDR3 protein: CASSPPGISGSEQFF
CDR3 DNA: TGTGCCAGCAGCCCCCCGGGGATTAGCGGGAGTGAGCAGTTCTTC

D gene: NA
V gene: TRBV19
clone size: NA
J gene: TRBJ2-7
CDR3 protein: CASELYRDFGEQYF
CDR3 DNA: TGTGCCAGCGAACTATACCGGGATTTCGGAGAGCAGTACTTC

D gene: NA
V gene: TRBV19
clone size: few
J gene: TRBJ1-5
CDR3 protein: CASRVQGLSNQPQHF
CDR3 DNA: TGTGCCAGTAGGGTACAGGGCCTGAGCAATCAGCCCCAGCATTTT

D gene: NA
V gene: TRBV2
clone size: NA
J gene: TRBJ2-5
CDR3 protein: CASNVGRETQYF
CDR3 DNA: TGTGCCAGCAATGTAGGGCGGGAGACCCAGTACTTC

D gene: NA
V gene: TRBV28
clone size: NA
J gene: TRBJ1-5
CDR3 protein: CASSPTGYSNQPQHF
CDR3 DNA: TGTGCCAGCAGCCCAACAGGATATAGCAATCAGCCCCAGCATTTT

D gene: TRBD2
V gene: TRBV11-2
clone size: NA
J gene: TRBJ2-5
CDR3 protein: CASSFSGGGETQYF
CDR3 DNA: TGTGCCAGCAGCTTCAGCGGGGGTGGGGAGACCCAGTACTTC

D gene: NA
V gene: TRBV29-1
clone size: few
J gene: TRBJ1-1
CDR3 protein: CSVGRGALTEAFF
CDR3 DNA: TGCAGCGTTGGGCGGGGGGCCCTCACTGAAGCTTTCTTT

D gene: TRBD2
V gene: TRBV18
clone size: NA
J gene: TRBJ2-1
CDR3 protein: CASSPKKLAGDQFF
CDR3 DNA: TGTGCCAGCTCCCCTAAAAAACTAGCGGGAGACCAGTTCTTC

D gene: NA
V gene: TRBV5-4
clone size: NA
J gene: TRBJ2-3
CDR3 protein: CASSLLTTNSGTQYF
CDR3 DNA: TGTGCCAGCAGCTTACTGACTACCAACAGTGGTACGCAGTATTTT

D gene: TRBD2
V gene: TRBV5-1
clone size: NA
J gene: TRBJ2-7
CDR3 protein: CASSAGGSSYEQYF
CDR3 DNA: TGCGCCAGCAGCGCGGGAGGCAGCTCCTACGAGCAGTACTTC

D gene: TRBD1
V gene: TRBV28
clone size: NA
J gene: TRBJ2-6
CDR3 protein: CASRTPGGSGANVLTF
CDR3 DNA: TGTGCCAGCAGGACCCCAGGGGGCTCTGGGGCCAACGTCCTGACTTTC

D gene: TRBD1
V gene: TRBV28
clone size: once
J gene: TRBJ2-5
CDR3 protein: CASFDRGLGGTQYF
CDR3 DNA: TGTGCCAGTTTCGACAGGGGCCTGGGTGGGACCCAGTACTTC

D gene: NA
V gene: TRBV18
clone size: NA
J gene: TRBJ1-4
CDR3 protein: CASSPRTQTNEKLFF
CDR3 DNA: TGTGCCAGCTCACCACGGACTCAAACTAATGAAAAACTGTTTTTT

D gene: NA
V gene: TRBV6-1
clone size: NA
J gene: TRBJ1-2
CDR3 protein: CASSKNYGYTF
CDR3 DNA: TGTGCCAGCAGTAAAAACTATGGCTACACCTTC

D gene: TRBD2
V gene: TRBV4-2
clone size: NA
J gene: TRBJ2-7
CDR3 protein: CASSQDLFVGSGPYEQYF
CDR3 DNA: TGTGCCAGCAGCCAAGATCTGTTCGTTGGTAGCGGGCCCTACGAGCAGTACTTC

D gene: TRBD2
V gene: TRBV28
clone size: NA
J gene: TRBJ2-7
CDR3 protein: CASRELAGASYEQYF
CDR3 DNA: TGTGCCAGCAGAGAACTAGCGGGAGCGTCCTACGAGCAGTACTTC

D gene: TRBD1
V gene: TRBV27
clone size: NA
J gene: TRBJ1-4
CDR3 protein: CASSPIRTGRQPGEKLFF
CDR3 DNA: TGTGCCAGCAGTCCCATCCGGACAGGGCGGCAACCCGGTGAAAAACTGTTTTTT

D gene: TRBD2
V gene: TRBV27
clone size: NA
J gene: TRBJ2-7
CDR3 protein: CASSLGLAGDEQYF
CDR3 DNA: TGTGCCAGCAGTTTAGGTCTAGCGGGAGACGAGCAGTACTTC

D gene: NA
V gene: TRBV28
clone size: NA
J gene: TRBJ1-5
CDR3 protein: CASRDSLNQPQHF
CDR3 DNA: TGTGCCAGCAGGGACAGTCTCAATCAGCCCCAGCATTTT

D gene: TRBD2
V gene: TRBV13
clone size: NA
J gene: TRBJ2-1
CDR3 protein: CASSPGREVYNEQFF
CDR3 DNA: TGTGCCAGCAGCCCTGGGCGGGAGGTATACAATGAGCAGTTCTTC

D gene: TRBD2
V gene: TRBV29-1
clone size: once
J gene: TRBJ2-7
CDR3 protein: CSVVSGRASYEQYF
CDR3 DNA: TGCAGCGTTGTTAGCGGGAGGGCCTCCTACGAGCAGTACTTC

D gene: NA
V gene: TRBV6-1
clone size: once
J gene: TRBJ2-4
CDR3 protein: CASSEAASLAKNIQYF
CDR3 DNA: TGTGCCAGCAGTGAAGCGGCCAGCCTAGCCAAAAACATTCAGTACTTC

D gene: TRBD2
V gene: TRBV7-7
clone size: once
J gene: TRBJ2-1
CDR3 protein: CASSSAGTSGGEQFF
CDR3 DNA: TGTGCCAGCAGCTCGGCCGGGACTAGCGGTGGTGAGCAGTTCTTC

D gene: NA
V gene: TRBV6-1
clone size: NA
J gene: TRBJ1-2
CDR3 protein: CASSDWRGTVYGYTF
CDR3 DNA: TGTGCCAGCAGTGACTGGAGAGGGACGGTATATGGCTACACCTTC

D gene: NA
V gene: TRBV5-1
clone size: NA
J gene: TRBJ1-2
CDR3 protein: CASSASGPGSGYTF
CDR3 DNA: TGCGCCAGCAGCGCCTCCGGGCCGGGAAGTGGCTACACCTTC

D gene: NA
V gene: TRBV5-6
clone size: NA
J gene: TRBJ1-6
CDR3 protein: CASSLGQFSSPLHF
CDR3 DNA: TGTGCCAGCAGCTTGGGGCAATTCAGTTCACCCCTCCACTTT

D gene: TRBD2
V gene: TRBV5-8
clone size: once
J gene: TRBJ2-7
CDR3 protein: CASRPRRGTLLAGGPNEQYF
CDR3 DNA: TGTGCCAGCAGACCTCGGAGGGGGACACTACTAGCGGGAGGGCCAAACGAGCAGTACTTC

D gene: TRBD2
V gene: TRBV6-5
clone size: NA
J gene: TRBJ2-3
CDR3 protein: CASSPAGGPDTQYF
CDR3 DNA: TGTGCCAGCAGTCCAGCGGGAGGGCCAGATACGCAGTATTTT

D gene: TRBD1
V gene: TRBV29-1
clone size: NA
J gene: TRBJ1-1
CDR3 protein: CSVAQGALAEAFF
CDR3 DNA: TGCAGCGTCGCACAGGGGGCTCTGGCTGAAGCTTTCTTT

D gene: NA
V gene: TRBV5-4
clone size: NA
J gene: TRBJ2-7
CDR3 protein: CASSLKNSYEQYF
CDR3 DNA: TGTGCCAGCAGCTTGAAAAACTCCTACGAGCAGTACTTC

D gene: NA
V gene: TRBV7-2
clone size: NA
J gene: TRBJ2-2
CDR3 protein: CASSSNTGELFF
CDR3 DNA: TGTGCCAGCAGCTCCAACACCGGGGAGCTGTTTTTT

D gene: TRBD2
V gene: TRBV29-1
clone size: NA
J gene: TRBJ2-1
CDR3 protein: CSAGTSLGQFF
CDR3 DNA: TGCAGCGCCGGGACTAGTCTAGGGCAGTTCTTC

D gene: NA
V gene: TRBV19
clone size: NA
J gene: TRBJ1-2
CDR3 protein: CASTPFGTGIMEYGYTF
CDR3 DNA: TGTGCCAGTACCCCCTTCGGGACCGGAATTATGGAATATGGCTACACCTTC